One sample yielded the 19 T cell receptor beta chains listed below, sequenced in a study of radiation and T cells in renal cell carcinoma (dated by TCRdb to 2018 to 2020). Library creation used the immunoSEQ multiplex PCR assay. TCRdb limited this immuneACCESS table to in-frame rearrangements with V and J called. A share of clones is missing; checked studies link under half to unresolved V genes, and the rest is unexplained. This sample has about 120,000 clones in its table, and approximately 78% of those were observed once. The top ten hold over 1.5% of the sample. The label giving this sample's time point can be read as: blood 2 weeks post-SBRT. The intended sense of this specimen's treatment or condition label: 15 Gy SBRT to primary tumor, nephrectomy 4 weeks later. The sequences come from blood, collected from a patient whose treatment included radiotherapy and nephrectomy. The source is a woman aged 55 to 70 with renal cell carcinoma.

The chain carries TRBV4-1 and TRBJ2-3; D gene uncertain. V shed 0 bases and J shed 6 bases, with 13 bases lying between them. The CDR3 extends over 15 amino acids. The germline gives CDR1 MGHRA, CDR2 YSYEKL. CDR3 amino acids: CASSQDPPPRDTQYF. For the CDR3, the DNA is TGCGCCAGCAGCCAAGACCCCCCGCCTAGGGATACGCAGTATTTT.

The chain combines TRBV29-1 with TRBJ2-3; no reliable D call. The germline V gene has CDR1 SQVTM and CDR2 ANQGSEA. There are 15 residues in the CDR3. V was clipped by 2 bases and J by 2 bases, with 14 bases between them. The CDR3 nucleotides are TGCAGCGTTGAACTCGTCGGCCGCTACACAGATACGCAGTATTTT. Translation: CSVELVGRYTDTQYF.

This sequence joins TRBV7-2 and TRBJ1-1; D is undetermined. V lost 1 base and J 0 bases, leaving 6 bases between the germline ends. Per the germline V gene, CDR1 is SGHTA and CDR2 is FQGNSA. The CDR3 length is 14 residues. CDR3 sequence (DNA): TGTGCCAGCAGCTTAGAAATGGTGAACACTGAAGCTTTCTTT. Translation: CASSLEMVNTEAFF.

The table lists this clone with a few counts. The rearrangement joins TRBV2 to TRBJ1-1; 7 bases align to TRBD1. This CDR3 contains 13 residues. CDR1 is SNHLY and CDR2 is FYNNEI in the germline V gene. The ends lost 8 bases at V and 6 bases at J; junction bases unmatched: 9. The chain's CDR3 is CASRQGERAEAFF. DNA for the CDR3: TGTGCCAGCCGGCAGGGGGAGAGGGCTGAAGCTTTCTTT.

The table lists this clone with a count of one. The CDR3 sequence: CASSLGPPGNQPQHF. The CDR3 coding sequence is TGTGCCAGCAGCTTGGGGCCACCTGGCAATCAGCCCCAGCATTTT. The J gene is TRBJ1-5, the V gene TRBV5-4, with D unresolved. CDR1 and CDR2 from the germline V gene are SGHNT and YYREEE (reference sequence). V lost 0 bases and J lost 2, with 9 bases in between. CDR3 length: 15 residues. The variable domain in full, with the rest retrieved from reference TRBV5-4 and TRBJ1-5, is ETGVTQSPTHLIKTRGQQVTLRCSSQSGHNTVSWYQQALGQGPQFIFQYYREEENGRGNFPPRFSGLQFPNYSSELNVNALELDDSALYLCASSLGPPGNQPQHFGDGTRLSIL.

The rearrangement joins TRBV28 to TRBJ1-2; 8 nucleotides align to TRBD1. CDR1 and CDR2 (germline): MDHEN, SYDVKM. This CDR3 has 14 amino acids. Trimming cost V 4 bases and J 5 bases; bases outside gene matches: 6. CDR3 protein: CASSWGDRPYGYTF. The CDR3 nucleotides read TGTGCCAGCAGTTGGGGGGACAGGCCATATGGCTACACCTTC.

In this sample, this clone turned up once. This chain uses TRBV19 with TRBJ1-1; the D gene is possibly TRBD1 (5 bases). The CDR3 length is 13 residues. With 5 bases removed from V and 5 bases from J, the gap between germline ends came to 12 bases. Germline-derived CDR1 and CDR2 are LNHDA and SQIVND (reference sequence). The CDR3 DNA sequence: TGTGCCAGTAGTCCAGGGTTTCTGACTGAAGCTTTCTTT. As protein: CASSPGFLTEAFF.

The rearrangement links TRBV4-1 to TRBJ2-3; D gene unclear. CDR1 and CDR2 from the germline V gene are MGHRA and YSYEKL. V was cut by 1 base and J by 2 bases, with 4 bases left in between. This CDR3 contains 13 residues. The CDR3 sequence is CASSQVPTDTQYF. The CDR3 DNA reads as TGCGCCAGCAGCCAAGTCCCCACAGATACGCAGTATTTT.

The chain combines TRBV2 with TRBJ2-2; D possibly matches TRBD1 or TRBD2 (5 bases each). The CDR3 is 14 amino acids. V lost 5 bases and J 4 bases, leaving 11 bases between the germline ends. The V gene's germline CDR1 is SNHLY and CDR2 FYNNEI. In nucleotides, the CDR3 is TGTGCCAGCAGTAGGGACCACGTCACCGGGGAGCTGTTTTTT. Its translation: CASSRDHVTGELFF. The variable domain in full, with the rest retrieved from reference TRBV2 and TRBJ2-2, is EPEVTQTPSHQVTQMGQEVILRCVPISNHLYFYWYRQILGQKVEFLVSFYNNEISEKSEIFDDQFSVERPDGSNFTLKIRSTKLEDSAMYFCASSRDHVTGELFFGEGSRLTVL.

The rearrangement joins TRBV25-1 to TRBJ1-2, with 7 bases aligning to TRBD1. J gave up 4 bases and V 0 bases, and 5 bases lay outside the gene matches. This CDR3 has 15 residues. Germline-derived CDR1 and CDR2 are MGHDK and SYGVNS. The CDR3 is CASSEYGGTAYGYTF. In DNA, the CDR3 is TGTGCCAGCAGTGAATATGGCGGGACAGCCTATGGCTACACCTTC.

This chain joins TRBV7-9 and TRBJ1-1; D is unclear. V was pared by 2 bases and J by 1 base, with 8 bases between. CDR1 and CDR2 from the germline V gene are SEHNR and FQNEAQ (reference sequence). This CDR3 spans 14 amino acids. The CDR3 nucleotides are TGTGCCAGCAGCTTAAGCGGAGGGAACACTGAAGCTTTCTTT. Its translation is CASSLSGGNTEAFF.

The chain uses TRBV2 and TRBJ1-2; D is uncertain. V lost 7 bases, J lost 3 bases, and 12 bases lay in between. CDR3 length: 13 amino acids. The germline CDR1 and CDR2 sequences are SNHLY and FYNNEI. In DNA form, the CDR3 reads TGTGCCAGCAAAGAGCCGGGAGACTATGGCTACACCTTC. Its protein is CASKEPGDYGYTF.

The chain is built from TRBV9 and TRBJ2-1; 7 nucleotides match TRBD1. The CDR3 spans 12 residues. Germline V lookup: CDR1 SGDLS, CDR2 YYNGEE. The junction had 1 base not matched to a gene; V was cut back by 2 bases and J by 8 bases. In DNA form, the CDR3 reads TGTGCCAGCAGCGTCGACAGGGATGAGCAGTTCTTC. It codes for CASSVDRDEQFF.

This clone was counted between two and nine times. V is TRBV10-3 and J is TRBJ2-7, with 7 bases lining up with TRBD1. The CDR3 consists of 13 residues. Germline V CDR1 and CDR2: ENHRY, SYGVKD. V trimming: 6 bases; J trimming: 1 base; junction bases outside the gene matches: 3. CDR3 loop: CAIRDRLSYEQYF. The CDR3 nucleotides read TGTGCCATCAGGGACAGGTTATCCTACGAGCAGTACTTC.

This clone was detected only a few times. The chain combines TRBV7-8 with TRBJ1-1; possible D gene TRBD1, 6 bases. The CDR3 is 13 residues long. The V end lost 2 bases, the J end lost 11 bases, and 15 bases lay between the germline ends. CDR1 SGHVS and CDR2 FQNEAQ come from the germline V gene. The CDR3 bases are TGTGCCAGCAGCTTAAATTTCGGGGGGCTGGCTTTCTTT. Its protein is CASSLNFGGLAFF.

For the CDR3, the DNA is TGTGCCAGCAGAGCTTCAACAGGGGCGGTTGGCTACACCTTC. As protein: CASRASTGAVGYTF. V and J are TRBV2 and TRBJ1-2, with TRBD1 matching 7 bases. CDR3 length: 14 residues. With V trimmed by 6 bases and J by 7 bases, 11 bases remained unmatched. Germline CDR1 is SNHLY and CDR2 is FYNNEI.

The chain employs TRBV19 and TRBJ2-5; 7 bases line up with TRBD2. The junction had 8 bases not matched to a gene; V was cut back by 0 bases and J by 4 bases. This CDR3 has 16 amino acids. The germline V gene encodes CDR1 LNHDA and CDR2 SQIVND (reference sequence). Written as DNA, the CDR3 is TGTGCCAGTAGTATAGATCTGATGGGGAGGGGAGAGACCCAGTACTTC. It encodes CASSIDLMGRGETQYF. Based on the CDR3 plus reference TRBV19 and TRBJ2-5, the full variable domain is DGGITQSPKYLFRKEGQNVTLSCEQNLNHDAMYWYRQDPGQGLRLIYYSQIVNDFQKGDIAEGYSVSREKKESFPLTVTSAQKNPTAFYLCASSIDLMGRGETQYFGPGTRLLVL.

A few counts support this clone. The J gene is TRBJ1-4, the V gene TRBV30; 10 nucleotides line up with TRBD1. Germline trimming cut 2 bases from V and 8 bases from J; bases unmatched to any gene: 8. In germline, CDR1 is GTSNPN, CDR2 SVGIG (reference sequence). This CDR3 is built from 15 residues. The CDR3 nucleotides are TGTGCCTGGAGTACCGGGACAGGGGTGGGCGAAAAACTGTTTTTT. This encodes CAWSTGTGVGEKLFF. Combining the CDR3 with reference TRBV30 and TRBJ1-4 gives the whole variable domain SQTIHQWPATLVQPVGSPLSLECTVEGTSNPNLYWYRQAAGRGLQLLFYSVGIGQISSEVPQNLSASRPQDRQFILSSKKLLLSDSGFYLCAWSTGTGVGEKLFFGSGTQLSVL.

The rearrangement links TRBV6-1 to TRBJ2-7, with a possible D match to TRBD2 (5 bases). Germline V CDR1 and CDR2: MNHNS, SASEGT. This CDR3 comprises 15 residues. The V gene lost 2 bases and the J gene lost 7 bases, with 18 bases spanning the gap. The CDR3 protein is CASSEIWRSGEEQYF. CDR3 bases: TGTGCCAGCAGTGAAATTTGGCGGTCCGGGGAAGAGCAGTACTTC.